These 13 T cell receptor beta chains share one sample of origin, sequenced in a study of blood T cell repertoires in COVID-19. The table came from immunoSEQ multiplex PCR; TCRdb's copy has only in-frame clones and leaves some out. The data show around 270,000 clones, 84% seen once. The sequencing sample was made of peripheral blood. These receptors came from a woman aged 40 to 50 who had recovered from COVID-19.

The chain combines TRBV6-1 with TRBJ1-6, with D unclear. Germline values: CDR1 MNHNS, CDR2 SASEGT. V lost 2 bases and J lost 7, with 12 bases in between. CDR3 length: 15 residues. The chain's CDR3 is CASSERSGSNSPLHF. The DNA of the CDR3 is TGTGCCAGCAGTGAAAGATCAGGTTCGAATTCACCCCTCCACTTT.

Here the CDR3 reads CAWSELVSGYEQYF. The CDR3 region has the DNA TGTGCCTGGAGTGAACTAGTATCTGGGTACGAGCAGTACTTC. The chain employs TRBV30 and TRBJ2-7, with D possibly TRBD2 on 5 matching bases. The ends were cut back, 1 base at V and 4 bases at J, with 14 bases in the middle. There are 14 residues in the CDR3. Germline values: CDR1 GTSNPN, CDR2 SVGIG (reference sequence).

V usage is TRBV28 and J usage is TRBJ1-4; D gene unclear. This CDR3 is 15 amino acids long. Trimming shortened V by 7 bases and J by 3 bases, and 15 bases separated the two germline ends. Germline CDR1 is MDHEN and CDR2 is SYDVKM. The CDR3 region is CASNLEGLANEKLFF. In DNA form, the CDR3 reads TGTGCCAGCAACCTGGAGGGCTTGGCTAATGAAAAACTGTTTTTT.

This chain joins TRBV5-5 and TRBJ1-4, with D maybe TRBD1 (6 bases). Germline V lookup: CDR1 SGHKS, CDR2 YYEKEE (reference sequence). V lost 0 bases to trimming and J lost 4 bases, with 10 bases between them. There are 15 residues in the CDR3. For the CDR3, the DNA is TGTGCCAGCAGCTTGGGCGCACAGGGTAATGAAAAACTGTTTTTT. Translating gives CASSLGAQGNEKLFF.

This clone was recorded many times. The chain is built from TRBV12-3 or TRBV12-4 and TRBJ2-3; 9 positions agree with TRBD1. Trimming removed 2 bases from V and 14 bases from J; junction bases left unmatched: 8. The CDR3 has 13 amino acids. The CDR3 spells CASSLYDSGQGYF. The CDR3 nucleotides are TGTGCCAGCAGTTTATATGATTCGGGACAGGGGTATTTT.

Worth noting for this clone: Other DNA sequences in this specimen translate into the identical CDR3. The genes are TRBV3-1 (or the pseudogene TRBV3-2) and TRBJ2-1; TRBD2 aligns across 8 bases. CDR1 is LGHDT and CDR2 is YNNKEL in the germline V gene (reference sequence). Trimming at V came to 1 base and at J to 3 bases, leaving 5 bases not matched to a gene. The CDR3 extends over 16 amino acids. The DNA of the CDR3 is TGTGCCAGCAGCCAAGGGGCGGGGGGTCTCTACAATGAGCAGTTCTTC. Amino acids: CASSQGAGGLYNEQFF.

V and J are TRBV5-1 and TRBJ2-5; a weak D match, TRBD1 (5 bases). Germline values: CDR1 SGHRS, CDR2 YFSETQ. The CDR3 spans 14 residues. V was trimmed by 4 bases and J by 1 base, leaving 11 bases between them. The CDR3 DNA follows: TGCGCCAGCAGCCCCAGGGTGGGCCAAGAGACCCAGTACTTC. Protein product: CASSPRVGQETQYF.

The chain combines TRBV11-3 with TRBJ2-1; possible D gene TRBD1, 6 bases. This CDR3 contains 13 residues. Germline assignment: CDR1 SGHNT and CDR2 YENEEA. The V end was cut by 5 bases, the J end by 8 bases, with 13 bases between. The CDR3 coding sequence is TGTGCCAGCAGCACAAGGACAGCGGATGAGCAGTTCTTC. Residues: CASSTRTADEQFF.

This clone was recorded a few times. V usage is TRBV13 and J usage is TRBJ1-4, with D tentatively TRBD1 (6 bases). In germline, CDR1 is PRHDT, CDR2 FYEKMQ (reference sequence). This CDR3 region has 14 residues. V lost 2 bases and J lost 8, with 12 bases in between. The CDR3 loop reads CASSLQQGDEKLFF. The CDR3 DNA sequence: TGTGCCAGCAGCTTACAACAGGGTGACGAAAAACTGTTTTTT.

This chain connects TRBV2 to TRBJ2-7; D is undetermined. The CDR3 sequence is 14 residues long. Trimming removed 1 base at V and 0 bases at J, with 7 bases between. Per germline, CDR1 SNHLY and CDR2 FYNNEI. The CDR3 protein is CASSEVGPSYEQYF. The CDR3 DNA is TGTGCCAGCAGTGAAGTTGGGCCCTCCTACGAGCAGTACTTC.

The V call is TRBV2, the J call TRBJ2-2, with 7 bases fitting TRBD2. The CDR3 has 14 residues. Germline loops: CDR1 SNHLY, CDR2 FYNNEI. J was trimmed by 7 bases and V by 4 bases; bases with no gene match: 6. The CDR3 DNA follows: TGTGCCAGCAGTGCGCGGAGGGAGGGCGGGGAGCTGTTTTTT. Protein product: CASSARREGGELFF.

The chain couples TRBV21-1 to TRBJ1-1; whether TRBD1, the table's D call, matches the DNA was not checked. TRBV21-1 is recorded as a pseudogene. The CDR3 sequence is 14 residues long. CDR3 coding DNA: TGTGCCAGCACCCCGGACAGATCTAGCACTGAAGCTTTCTTT. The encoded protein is CASTPDRSSTEAFF.

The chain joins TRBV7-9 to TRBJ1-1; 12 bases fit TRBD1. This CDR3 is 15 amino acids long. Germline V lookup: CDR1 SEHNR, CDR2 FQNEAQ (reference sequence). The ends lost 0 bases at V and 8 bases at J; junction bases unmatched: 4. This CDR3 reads CASSLAGTGGSEAFF. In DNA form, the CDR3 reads TGTGCCAGCAGCTTAGCCGGGACAGGGGGCTCCGAAGCTTTCTTT.